This TCR beta chain stems from a study of blood T cell repertoires in COVID-19. Across the study: Samples taken during acute and convalescent COVID-19 were collected in the United States, Italy and Spain. PBMCs, B-cell-depleted T cells, or T cells provided the cDNA or gDNA that made up the material.

Authors' methods: Researchers report that nucleated cell counts were estimated from reference gene primer amplification. TCRdb keeps only in-frame clones here, not all; method: immunoSEQ multiplex PCR. V and J calls plus clone size are reproduced from that table; the DNA served to infer D and trimming. In the table there are over 200,000 clones, approximately 84% of which are singletons. The V end was cut by 2 bases, the J end by 0 bases, with 23 bases between. This CDR3 comprises 20 residues. Germline loops: CDR1 SGHRS, CDR2 YFSETQ. The J gene is TRBJ2-2, the V gene TRBV5-1; the D gene is possibly TRBD1 (6 bases). This receptor was taken from a man aged 40-50 years with active or convalescent COVID-19. Input material: peripheral blood. CDR3 loop: CASSFLRVYREYTNTGELFF. CDR3 DNA: TGCGCCAGCAGCTTCCTAAGGGTCTACAGGGAATACACGAACACCGGGGAGCTGTTTTTT.